A single sample gave rise to the 7 T cell receptor beta chains below, sequenced in a study of blood T cell repertoires in COVID-19. Generated by immunoSEQ multiplex PCR, the TCRdb table keeps only in-frame clones and is missing some. In the table there are over 10,000 clones, 75% to 90% of which are singletons. The sample was peripheral blood. The receptors stem from a human donor in a cohort sampled during active COVID-19.

This clone was recorded only once. The chain uses TRBV4-3 and TRBJ2-3, with 10 bases aligning to TRBD1. J was trimmed by 3 bases and V by 1 base; bases with no gene match: 7. Germline CDR1 is LGHNA and CDR2 is YSLEER. The CDR3 contains 17 residues. The DNA of the CDR3 is TGCGCCAGCAGCCAAGGAAGACAGGGGGCTTGGACAGATACGCAGTATTTT. Residues: CASSQGRQGAWTDTQYF.

This rearrangement joins TRBV5-1 to TRBJ1-3, with 10 bases fitting TRBD1. The CDR3 spans 18 residues. Trimming cost V 3 bases and J 0 bases; bases outside gene matches: 9. Germline assignment: CDR1 SGHRS and CDR2 YFSETQ. CDR3 amino acids: CASSSGTGAPRSGNTIYF. The CDR3 coding sequence is TGCGCCAGCAGCTCCGGGACAGGGGCCCCCCGCTCTGGAAACACCATATATTTT.

This rearrangement joins TRBV3-1 (or the pseudogene TRBV3-2) to TRBJ2-1; D is perhaps TRBD2 (7 bases). Per germline, CDR1 LGHDT and CDR2 YNNKEL (reference sequence). The CDR3 extends over 17 amino acids. V was clipped by 2 bases and J by 5 bases, with 19 bases between them. This CDR3 reads CASSQPKGGAGHNEQFF. The DNA for the CDR3 is TGTGCCAGCAGCCAACCTAAAGGGGGGGCCGGACACAATGAGCAGTTCTTC.

The chain employs TRBV9 and TRBJ2-7; 8 bases map to TRBD2. Germline CDR1 reads SGDLS; CDR2 reads YYNGEE. Losses at the gene ends were 4 bases for V and 4 bases for J; bases not matched to a gene: 13. The CDR3 is 16 residues long. The CDR3 region has the DNA TGTGCCAGCAGCCACGGGGTAGCGGGAAACTTTTACGAGCAGTACTTC. Translating gives CASSHGVAGNFYEQYF.

This chain connects TRBV30 to TRBJ2-4; 12 bases agree with TRBD1. CDR1 and CDR2 from the germline V gene are GTSNPN and SVGIG (reference sequence). The CDR3 has 15 amino acids. Trimming at V came to 2 bases and at J to 7 bases, leaving 6 bases not matched to a gene. The CDR3 DNA reads as TGTGCCTGGAGTACGCTGGGACAGGGGGCCAACATTCAGTACTTC. Translated: CAWSTLGQGANIQYF.

The V gene is TRBV2, the J gene TRBJ2-7, with D perhaps matching TRBD2 (6 bases). CDR1 is SNHLY, CDR2 FYNNEI, per germline. The CDR3 extends over 12 amino acids. V was clipped by 4 bases and J by 6 bases, with 10 bases between them. The CDR3 sequence is CASSVGTLEQYF. The CDR3 DNA is TGTGCCAGCAGTGTCGGGACTCTCGAGCAGTACTTC.

The chain uses TRBV19 and TRBJ2-7, with D perhaps TRBD2 (6 bases). The CDR3 loop spans 15 amino acids. Germline V lookup: CDR1 LNHDA, CDR2 SQIVND (reference sequence). V lost 5 bases, J lost 3 bases, and 17 bases lay in between. For the CDR3, the DNA is TGTGCCAGTAGTCCGTCAGTTGGCGGGAACTACGAGCAGTACTTC. Amino acids: CASSPSVGGNYEQYF.